Below are 30 T cell receptor beta chains sequenced from a single sample in a study of blood T cells in healthy people across ages. Together with a sample-barcoded 5' primer, a J-beta primer mix was included in a second PCR lasting roughly 6 to 12 cycles. Using its own MiXCR run on the 5' RACE reads, TCRdb lists one record per CDR3 protein. The data contain about 590,000 distinct CDR3 sequences, less than 35% of them singletons. Material for sequencing was blood. These receptors were taken from a woman of 80 years or more in good health.

The gene calls are TRBV7-2 and TRBJ1-3; D not certain. CDR1 is SGHTA, CDR2 FQGNSA, per germline. The CDR3 extends over 16 amino acids. The V and J ends lost 1 base and 0 bases respectively, with 10 bases between them. The DNA for the CDR3 is TGTGCCAGCAGCTTAGGACTCGTTAGCTCTGGAAACACCATATATTTT. Translation gives CASSLGLVSSGNTIYF.

CDR3 amino acids: CASSPSPGEDTQYF. For the CDR3, the DNA is TGTGCCAGCAGCCCCAGTCCGGGGGAGGATACGCAGTATTTT. The chain links TRBV7-8 to TRBJ2-3, with D perhaps TRBD2 (6 bases). Trimming took off 5 bases at V and 6 bases at J, with 15 bases between the two ends. The germline V gene encodes CDR1 SGHVS and CDR2 FQNEAQ. The CDR3 contains 14 residues. The full variable domain, in which reference TRBV7-8 and TRBJ2-3 provide the parts outside the CDR3, is GAGVSQSPRYKVAKRGQDVALRCDPISGHVSLFWYQQALGQGPEFLTYFQNEAQLDKSGLPSDRFFAERPEGSVSTLKIQRTQQEDSAVYLCASSPSPGEDTQYFGPGTRLTVL.

The chain has TRBV18 and TRBJ1-4, with 8 nucleotides matching TRBD1. This CDR3 comprises 16 residues. J lost 4 bases, V lost 3 bases, and 7 bases had no gene match. CDR1 is KGHSH, CDR2 LQKENI, per germline. The CDR3 DNA is TGTGCCAGCTCACCCGGACAGGGTGGGGATAATGAAAAACTGTTTTTT. It yields the protein CASSPGQGGDNEKLFF.

There are many counts of this clonotype. The V gene is TRBV10-3, the J gene TRBJ2-3; D is unclear. There are 13 residues in the CDR3. Trimming cost V 0 bases and J 8 bases, with 9 bases left between them. The germline V gene encodes CDR1 ENHRY and CDR2 SYGVKD. The CDR3 DNA is TGTGCCATCAGTGAGTCGATGATAGGTACGCAGTATTTT. Amino acid sequence: CAISESMIGTQYF.

This clonotype was observed once. One base away lies a much larger clone, so this may be a sequencing read error. This rearrangement joins TRBV29-1 to TRBJ2-5, with D perhaps matching TRBD2 (6 bases). CDR3 length: 12 residues. CDR1 is SQVTM, CDR2 ANQGSEA, per germline. The CDR3, as DNA: TGCAACGTTCGGGGGTCCTACAATGAGCAGTACTTC. This encodes CNVRGSYNEQYF.

This clonotype was seen more than once but under ten times. This may come from a read error, since a much larger clone is one base off. V is TRBV5-8 and J is TRBJ1-2; TRBD1 aligns across 9 bases. The ends lost 6 bases at V and 7 bases at J; junction bases unmatched: 7. This CDR3 has 13 amino acids. Germline V CDR1 and CDR2: SGHTS, YDEGEE. CDR3 DNA sequence: TGTGCCAGCAAAAGGGGACAGGGTTCTGGCTACACCTTC. Protein: CASKRGQGSGYTF.

In its sample, this clonotype was seen many times. The chain joins TRBV5-1 to TRBJ2-2; TRBD1 might be the D (5 bases). V dropped 2 bases and J dropped 1 base, with 9 bases sitting between them. Germline V gene data show CDR1 as SGHRS and CDR2 as YFSETQ. The CDR3 contains 15 residues. The CDR3 coding sequence is TGCGCCAGCAGCTTAAATACAGGGAACACCGGGGAGCTGTTTTTT. Translation: CASSLNTGNTGELFF.

This clonotype appeared a few times. The chain combines TRBV20-1 with TRBJ1-4; D possibly corresponds to TRBD1 (5 bases). V lost 5 bases and J 5 bases, leaving 18 bases between the germline ends. Germline-derived CDR1 and CDR2 are DFQATT and SNEGSKA (reference sequence). CDR3 length: 15 amino acids. Here the CDR3 reads CSAGPLQARNEKLFF. CDR3 sequence (DNA): TGCAGTGCTGGCCCCCTACAGGCGCGCAATGAAAAACTGTTTTTT.

At least ten counts were recorded for this clonotype. The chain is built from TRBV5-8 and TRBJ2-4; D call uncertain. Germline assignment: CDR1 SGHTS and CDR2 YDEGEE. Trimming cost V 4 bases and J 6 bases, with 8 bases left between them. The CDR3 has 12 amino acids. The CDR3 loop is CASSRLGNIQYF. For the CDR3, the DNA is TGTGCCAGCAGCCGACTTGGAAACATTCAGTACTTC.

Ten or more counts support this clonotype. The chain is built from TRBV27 and TRBJ2-7, with D perhaps matching TRBD1 (6 bases). This CDR3 has 14 residues. Trimming pared 6 bases from V and 6 bases from J, leaving 18 bases between. The germline CDR1 and CDR2 sequences are MNHEY and SMNVEV (reference sequence). The CDR3 DNA reads as TGTGCCAGCAGAGGACAGCTTAGAGAGAGCGAGCAGTACTTC. This encodes CASRGQLRESEQYF.

The chain links TRBV19 to TRBJ1-4, with unresolved D. Germline loops: CDR1 LNHDA, CDR2 SQIVND (reference sequence). Trimming removed 5 bases at V and 5 bases at J, with 9 bases between. This CDR3 has 13 amino acids. DNA for the CDR3: TGTGCCAGTAGTCTGCTCGCGAATGAAAAACTGTTTTTT. Translated: CASSLLANEKLFF.

This clonotype showed up just a few times. V and J are TRBV20-1 and TRBJ2-1, with D possibly being TRBD1 or TRBD2 (5 bases each). The CDR3 consists of 12 residues. CDR1 and CDR2 from the germline V gene are DFQATT and SNEGSKA (reference sequence). The V end was cut by 6 bases, the J end by 5 bases, with 11 bases between. The CDR3 loop is CSANGANNEQFF. Written as DNA, the CDR3 is TGCAGTGCCAACGGGGCTAACAATGAGCAGTTCTTC.

This clonotype was seen many times. The CDR3: CASSVGPANEQFF. The CDR3 DNA sequence: TGTGCCAGCAGCGTAGGTCCGGCCAATGAGCAGTTCTTC. The genes are TRBV9 and TRBJ2-1, with D unclear. V dropped 0 bases and J dropped 6 bases, with 7 bases sitting between them. The CDR3 loop spans 13 amino acids. Germline CDR1 reads SGDLS; CDR2 reads YYNGEE.

This clonotype appeared many times. V gene TRBV3-1 combines with J gene TRBJ2-3, with TRBD2 matching over 13 bases. The V and J ends lost 4 bases and 4 bases, in that order; junction bases with no gene match: 14. The germline V gene encodes CDR1 LGHDT and CDR2 YNNKEL (reference sequence). There are 19 residues in the CDR3. Here the CDR3 reads CASSRRTSGGARSADTQYF. CDR3 DNA sequence: TGTGCCAGCAGCCGGCGCACTAGCGGGGGGGCGAGATCCGCAGATACGCAGTATTTT.

This chain uses TRBV5-1 with TRBJ2-7, with 12 nucleotides matching TRBD1. In germline, CDR1 is SGHRS, CDR2 YFSETQ. Losses at the gene ends were 4 bases for V and 6 bases for J; bases not matched to a gene: 8. The CDR3 runs 15 residues. The CDR3 loop is CASSLRGQGAGEQYF. As DNA, the CDR3 is TGCGCCAGCAGCCTGCGGGGACAGGGGGCTGGCGAGCAGTACTTC.

The sample holds many counts of this clonotype. The rearrangement joins TRBV12-3 or TRBV12-4 to TRBJ1-1; D gene unclear. V dropped 5 bases and J dropped 0 bases, with 10 bases sitting between them. There are 14 residues in the CDR3. The DNA for the CDR3 is TGTGCCAGCAGTCTACAGCTAATGAACACTGAAGCTTTCTTT. Its translation is CASSLQLMNTEAFF.

Worth noting for this clonotype: Since a much larger clone is just one base distant, this may be a read error. The chain couples TRBV5-1 to TRBJ2-5; 7 nucleotides match TRBD1. The junction had 2 bases not matched to a gene; V was cut back by 3 bases and J by 0 bases. Germline V gene data show CDR1 as SGHRS and CDR2 as YFSETQ. The CDR3 length is 14 residues. CDR3 nucleotides: TGCGCCAGCAGCTGTGGACAGGACCAAGAGACCCAGTACTTC. Translating gives CASSCGQDQETQYF.

The chain joins TRBV18 to TRBJ2-2, with unresolved D. The CDR3 totals 15 residues. Germline V CDR1 and CDR2: KGHSH, LQKENI. V lost 0 bases and J lost 4, with 9 bases in between. CDR3 in amino acids: CASSPPWATTGELFF. Here the CDR3 DNA reads TGTGCCAGCTCACCACCGTGGGCGACCACCGGGGAGCTGTTTTTT. Using reference TRBV18 and TRBJ2-2 for the parts outside the CDR3, the full variable domain is NAGVMQNPRHLVRRRGQEARLRCSPMKGHSHVYWYRQLPEEGLKFMVYLQKENIIDESGMPKERFSAEFPKEGPSILRIQQVVRGDSAAYFCASSPPWATTGELFFGEGSRLTVL.

In regard to this clonotype: One base away lies a much larger clone, so this may be a sequencing read error. The chain joins TRBV15 to TRBJ1-2, with TRBD1 matching over 9 bases. The CDR3 is 14 residues long. In germline, CDR1 is LNHNV, CDR2 YYDKDF (reference sequence). Losses at the gene ends were 3 bases for V and 4 bases for J; bases not matched to a gene: 3. The CDR3 region is CATSRGQGGYGYTF. The CDR3 DNA follows: TGTGCCACCAGCAGGGGACAGGGAGGCTATGGCTACACCTTC.

This clonotype was seen a few times. The CDR3 DNA follows: TGCAGTGCTCCAGGGGGGACTGAAGCTTTCTTT. As protein: CSAPGGTEAFF. The rearrangement uses TRBV20-1 and TRBJ1-1; 7 bases fit TRBD1. The CDR3 contains 11 residues. The J segment lost 5 bases and the V segment lost 5 bases, leaving 2 bases of the junction unmatched. CDR1 DFQATT and CDR2 SNEGSKA come from the germline V gene (reference sequence).

The table lists this clonotype with many counts. The rearrangement joins TRBV24-1 to TRBJ2-3, with a tentative D call TRBD1 (5 bases). Germline CDR1 KGHDR, CDR2 SFDVKD. Between the trimmed V and J ends, which lost 9 bases and 2 bases, there was a span of 17 bases. This CDR3 comprises 15 residues. The CDR3 here is CATSDLARDTDTQYF. CDR3 DNA sequence: TGTGCCACCTCTGATCTTGCCAGGGACACAGATACGCAGTATTTT.

This clonotype was found a few times. The chain links TRBV10-3 to TRBJ1-5; D call uncertain. Germline CDR1 reads ENHRY; CDR2 reads SYGVKD. The CDR3 has 15 amino acids. Between the trimmed V and J ends, which lost 8 bases and 2 bases, there was a span of 16 bases. The CDR3 loop is CAIAPSEVGNQPQHF. As DNA, the CDR3 is TGTGCCATCGCTCCTTCAGAGGTCGGCAATCAGCCCCAGCATTTT.

There are many counts of this clonotype. CDR3 nucleotide sequence: TGCAGCGTTGAGGCAGGGGGCTTGAACTATGGCTACACCTTC. Amino acid sequence: CSVEAGGLNYGYTF. The J gene is TRBJ1-2, the V gene TRBV29-1; 8 positions agree with TRBD1. V was clipped by 3 bases and J by 2 bases; unmatched bases: 5. The CDR3 runs 14 residues. The germline gives CDR1 SQVTM, CDR2 ANQGSEA.

Notes on this clonotype: A much larger clonotype is one base distant, so this may be a read error. The chain is built from TRBV20-1 and TRBJ1-2; D is unresolved. V lost 1 base, J lost 4 bases, and 22 bases lay in between. There are 17 residues in the CDR3. Germline lookup yields CDR1 DFQATT and CDR2 SNEGSKA (reference sequence). The CDR3 bases are TGCAGTGCTAGAGGTCAAACCGTTAGGGCCCTCGGCTATGGCTACACCTTC. Amino acid sequence: CSARGQTVRALGYGYTF.

This clonotype was seen at least ten times. J is TRBJ1-2 and V is TRBV7-2; TRBD1 is a possible D gene (5 bases). Germline V gives CDR1 SGHTA, CDR2 FQGNSA. V was clipped by 2 bases and J by 8 bases, with 15 bases between them. This CDR3 has 14 residues. CDR3 sequence reads: CASSLMFSGKGYTF. CDR3 in DNA: TGTGCCAGCAGCTTAATGTTCTCAGGGAAAGGCTACACCTTC. Complete variable domain (other parts from reference TRBV7-2 and TRBJ1-2): GAGVSQSPSNKVTEKGKDVELRCDPISGHTALYWYRQSLGQGLEFLIYFQGNSAPDKSGLPSDRFSAERTGGSVSTLTIQRTQQEDSAVYLCASSLMFSGKGYTFGSGTRLTVV.

In DNA, the CDR3 is TGTGCCAGCAGCTGGCGACTAGAAGAAGATACGCAGTATTTT. Translated, it gives CASSWRLEEDTQYF. The genes are TRBV7-6 and TRBJ2-3; a weak D match, TRBD2 (6 bases). The germline gives CDR1 SGHVS, CDR2 FNYEAQ. The V gene lost 4 bases and the J gene lost 5 bases, with 13 bases spanning the gap. The CDR3 extends over 14 amino acids.

This clonotype was seen at least ten times. The chain combines TRBV5-1 with TRBJ1-2; no clear D gene. Germline assignment: CDR1 SGHRS and CDR2 YFSETQ. CDR3 length: 13 amino acids. The ends were cut back, 5 bases at V and 2 bases at J, with 10 bases in the middle. The CDR3, as DNA: TGCGCCAGCAGTCAAAATTCAAACTATGGCTACACCTTC. Its translation is CASSQNSNYGYTF. Full variable domain (rest looked up from reference TRBV5-1 and TRBJ1-2): KAGVTQTPRYLIKTRGQQVTLSCSPISGHRSVSWYQQTPGQGLQFLFEYFSETQRNKGNFPGRFSGRQFSNSRSEMNVSTLELGDSALYLCASSQNSNYGYTFGSGTRLTVV.

This clonotype was counted between two and nine times. Given a much more abundant clone one base away, this may be a read error. The chain carries TRBV18 and TRBJ2-1; D possibly matches TRBD1 or TRBD2 (6 bases each). The J call is doubtful: the DNA matches TRBJ2-7 better. The CDR3 covers 17 residues. Germline lookup yields CDR1 KGHSH and CDR2 LQKENI. CDR3 DNA: TGTGCCAGCTCCCCTAACCCCCCGGGGGCTACCTACAATGAGCAGTACTTC. Its protein product is CASSPNPPGATYNEQYF.

As to this clonotype: Given a much more abundant clone one base away, this may be a read error. This chain connects TRBV2 to TRBJ2-5; tentatively, D is TRBD2 (6 bases). There are 15 residues in the CDR3. From germline, CDR1 is SNHLY and CDR2 FYNNEI. V dropped 0 bases and J dropped 1 base, with 9 bases sitting between them. The CDR3 loop is CASSEAGGGQETQYF. CDR3 nucleotides: TGTGCCAGCAGTGAAGCGGGGGGAGGCCAAGAGACCCAGTACTTC.

This clonotype occurred many times. The J gene is TRBJ1-2, the V gene TRBV15; 10 nucleotides agree with TRBD1. Unmatched junction bases numbered 15, after V lost 5 bases and J lost 6 bases. The CDR3 contains 17 residues. Germline CDR1 reads LNHNV; CDR2 reads YYDKDF (reference sequence). CDR3 sequence (DNA): TGTGCCACCAGCCCCACGGCCCTGACAGGGGGCGGAGATGGCTACACCTTC. Its translation is CATSPTALTGGGDGYTF. Full variable domain (missing parts from reference TRBV15 and TRBJ1-2): DAMVIQNPRYQVTQFGKPVTLSCSQTLNHNVMYWYQQKSSQAPKLLFHYYDKDFNNEADTPDNFQSRRPNTSFCFLDIRSPGLGDTAMYLCATSPTALTGGGDGYTFGSGTRLTVV.